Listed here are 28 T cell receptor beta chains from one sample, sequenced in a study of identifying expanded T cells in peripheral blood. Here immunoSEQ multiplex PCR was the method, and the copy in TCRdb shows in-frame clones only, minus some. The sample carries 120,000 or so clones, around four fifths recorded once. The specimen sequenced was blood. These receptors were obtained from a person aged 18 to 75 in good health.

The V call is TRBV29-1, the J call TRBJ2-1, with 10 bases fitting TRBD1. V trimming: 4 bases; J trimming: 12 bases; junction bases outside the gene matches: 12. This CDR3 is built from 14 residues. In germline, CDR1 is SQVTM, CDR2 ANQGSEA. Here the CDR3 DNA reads TGCAGCGTTGCCTCCGGGACAGGGGTTCTTGGGCAGTTCTTC. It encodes CSVASGTGVLGQFF.

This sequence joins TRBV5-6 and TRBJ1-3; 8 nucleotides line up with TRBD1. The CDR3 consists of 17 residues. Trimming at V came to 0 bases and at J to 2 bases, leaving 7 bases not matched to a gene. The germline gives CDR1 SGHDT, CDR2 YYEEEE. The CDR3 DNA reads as TGTGCCAGCAGCTTGGCCTCAGGGGGCCGGACTGGAAACACCATATATTTT. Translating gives CASSLASGGRTGNTIYF.

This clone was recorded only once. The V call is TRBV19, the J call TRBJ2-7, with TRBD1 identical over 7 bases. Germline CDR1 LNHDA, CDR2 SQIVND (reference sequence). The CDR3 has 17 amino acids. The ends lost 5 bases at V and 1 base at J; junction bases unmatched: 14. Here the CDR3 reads CASSRHFVQGRSYEQYF. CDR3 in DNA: TGTGCCAGTAGTCGACACTTTGTACAGGGGCGTTCCTACGAGCAGTACTTC.

The CDR3 loop is CASSLVKSDTIYF. CDR3 bases: TGTGCCAGCAGCTTAGTAAAGTCGGACACCATATATTTT. V usage is TRBV7-9 and J usage is TRBJ1-3, with D unresolved. CDR1 and CDR2 from the germline V gene are SEHNR and FQNEAQ (reference sequence). The CDR3 runs 13 residues. Between the trimmed V and J ends, which lost 1 base and 8 bases, there was a span of 9 bases.

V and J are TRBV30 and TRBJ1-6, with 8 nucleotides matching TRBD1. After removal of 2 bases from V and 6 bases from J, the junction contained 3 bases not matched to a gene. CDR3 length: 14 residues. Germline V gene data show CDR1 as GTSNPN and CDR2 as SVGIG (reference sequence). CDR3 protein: CAWSQGALNSPLHF. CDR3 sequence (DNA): TGTGCCTGGAGTCAGGGGGCGCTTAATTCACCCCTCCACTTT.

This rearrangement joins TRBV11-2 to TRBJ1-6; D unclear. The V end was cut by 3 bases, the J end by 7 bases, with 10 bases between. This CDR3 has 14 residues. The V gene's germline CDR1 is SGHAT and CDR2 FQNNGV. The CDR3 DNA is TGTGCCAGCAGCTTGGGCCCGTGGAATTCACCCCTCCACTTT. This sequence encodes CASSLGPWNSPLHF. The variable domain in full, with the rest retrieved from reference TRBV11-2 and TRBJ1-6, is EAGVAQSPRYKIIEKRQSVAFWCNPISGHATLYWYQQILGQGPKLLIQFQNNGVVDDSQLPKDRFSAERLKGVDSTLKIQPAKLEDSAVYLCASSLGPWNSPLHFGNGTRLTVT.

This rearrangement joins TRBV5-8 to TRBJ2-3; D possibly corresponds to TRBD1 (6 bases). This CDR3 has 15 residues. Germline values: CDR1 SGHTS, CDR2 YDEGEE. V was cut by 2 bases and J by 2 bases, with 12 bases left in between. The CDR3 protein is CASSFRGRVTDTQYF. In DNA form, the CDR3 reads TGTGCCAGCAGCTTCAGGGGACGAGTCACAGATACGCAGTATTTT.

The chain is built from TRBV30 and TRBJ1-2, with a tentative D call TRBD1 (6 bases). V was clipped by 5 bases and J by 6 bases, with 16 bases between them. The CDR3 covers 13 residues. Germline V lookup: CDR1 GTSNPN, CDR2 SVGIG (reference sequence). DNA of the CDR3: TGTGCCTGGCGTGACAGGTATCGGAATGGCTACACCTTC. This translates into CAWRDRYRNGYTF.

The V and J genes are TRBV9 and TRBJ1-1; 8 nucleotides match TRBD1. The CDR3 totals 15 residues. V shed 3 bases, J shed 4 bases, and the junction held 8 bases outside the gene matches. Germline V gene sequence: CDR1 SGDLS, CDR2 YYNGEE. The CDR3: CASSAGQDGVTEAFF. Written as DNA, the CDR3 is TGTGCCAGCAGCGCGGGACAGGACGGGGTCACTGAAGCTTTCTTT.

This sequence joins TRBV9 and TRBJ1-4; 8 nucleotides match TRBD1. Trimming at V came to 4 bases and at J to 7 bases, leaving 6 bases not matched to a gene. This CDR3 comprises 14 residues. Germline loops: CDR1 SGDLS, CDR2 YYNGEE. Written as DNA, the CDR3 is TGTGCCAGCAGCTCTACAGGGGGAGGTGAAAAACTGTTTTTT. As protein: CASSSTGGGEKLFF. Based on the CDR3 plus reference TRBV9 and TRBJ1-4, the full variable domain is DSGVTQTPKHLITATGQRVTLRCSPRSGDLSVYWYQQSLDQGLQFLIQYYNGEERAKGNILERFSAQQFPDLHSELNLSSLELGDSALYFCASSSTGGGEKLFFGSGTQLSVL.

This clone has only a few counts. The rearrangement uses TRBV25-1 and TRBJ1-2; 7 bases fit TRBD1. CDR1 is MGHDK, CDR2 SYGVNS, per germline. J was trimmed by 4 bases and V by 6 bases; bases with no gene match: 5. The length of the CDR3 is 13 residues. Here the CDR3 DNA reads TGTGCCAGCAGCCCTGGACAGGCCTATGGCTACACCTTC. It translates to CASSPGQAYGYTF.

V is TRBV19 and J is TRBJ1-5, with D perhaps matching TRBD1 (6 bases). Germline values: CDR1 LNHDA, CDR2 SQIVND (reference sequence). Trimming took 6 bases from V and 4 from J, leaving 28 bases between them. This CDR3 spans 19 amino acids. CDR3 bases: TGTGCCAGTAGCCATCAACGATCAATACAGGGTCTAATAAATCAGCCCCAGCATTTT. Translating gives CASSHQRSIQGLINQPQHF.

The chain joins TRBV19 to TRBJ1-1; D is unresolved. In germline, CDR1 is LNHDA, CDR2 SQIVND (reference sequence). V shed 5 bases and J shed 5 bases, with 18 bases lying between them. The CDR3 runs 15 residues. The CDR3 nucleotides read TGTGCCAGTAGTTCTTCCACAGCCCTGGGGACTGAAGCTTTCTTT. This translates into CASSSSTALGTEAFF.

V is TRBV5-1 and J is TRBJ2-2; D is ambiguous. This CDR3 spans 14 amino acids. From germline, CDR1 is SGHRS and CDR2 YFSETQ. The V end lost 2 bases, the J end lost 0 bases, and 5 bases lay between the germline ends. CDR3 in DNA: TGCGCCAGCAGCTTTCAAGCGAACACCGGGGAGCTGTTTTTT. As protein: CASSFQANTGELFF.

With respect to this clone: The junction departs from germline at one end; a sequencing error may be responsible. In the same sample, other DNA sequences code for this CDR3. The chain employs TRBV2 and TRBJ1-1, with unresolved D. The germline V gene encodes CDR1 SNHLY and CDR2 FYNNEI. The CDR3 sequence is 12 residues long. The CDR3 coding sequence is TGCGCCAGCAGGACCCAGGAACCCGATGCTTTCTTT. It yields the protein CASRTQEPDAFF.

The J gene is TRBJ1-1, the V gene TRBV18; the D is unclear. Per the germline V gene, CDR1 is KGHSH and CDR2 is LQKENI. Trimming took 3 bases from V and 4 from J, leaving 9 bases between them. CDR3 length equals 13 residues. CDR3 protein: CASSPPMGTEAFF. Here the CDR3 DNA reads TGTGCCAGCTCACCCCCTATGGGCACTGAAGCTTTCTTT.

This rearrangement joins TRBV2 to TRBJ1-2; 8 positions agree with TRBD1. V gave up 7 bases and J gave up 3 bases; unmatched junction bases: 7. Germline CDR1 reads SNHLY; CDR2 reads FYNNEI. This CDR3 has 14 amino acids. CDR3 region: CASKGQVNYYGYTF. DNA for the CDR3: TGTGCCAGCAAGGGACAGGTCAATTACTATGGCTACACCTTC.

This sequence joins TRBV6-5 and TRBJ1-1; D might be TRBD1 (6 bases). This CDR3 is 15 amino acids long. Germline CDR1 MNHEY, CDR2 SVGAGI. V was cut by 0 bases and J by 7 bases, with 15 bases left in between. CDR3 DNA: TGTGCCAGCAGTTACTCGACTCGGGGGGCGGGTGAAGCTTTCTTT. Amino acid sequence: CASSYSTRGAGEAFF.

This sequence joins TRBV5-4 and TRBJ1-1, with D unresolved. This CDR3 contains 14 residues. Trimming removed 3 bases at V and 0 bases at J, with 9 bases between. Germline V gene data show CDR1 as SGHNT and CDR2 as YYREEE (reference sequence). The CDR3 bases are TGTGCCAGCAGCTCTCCGGGGATGAACACTGAAGCTTTCTTT. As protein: CASSSPGMNTEAFF.

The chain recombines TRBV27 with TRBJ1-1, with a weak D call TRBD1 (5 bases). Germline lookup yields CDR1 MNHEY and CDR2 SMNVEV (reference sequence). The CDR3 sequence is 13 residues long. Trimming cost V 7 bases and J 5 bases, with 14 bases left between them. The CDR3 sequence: CASTLMEGTEAFF. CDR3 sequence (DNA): TGTGCCAGCACCCTCATGGAGGGGACTGAAGCTTTCTTT.

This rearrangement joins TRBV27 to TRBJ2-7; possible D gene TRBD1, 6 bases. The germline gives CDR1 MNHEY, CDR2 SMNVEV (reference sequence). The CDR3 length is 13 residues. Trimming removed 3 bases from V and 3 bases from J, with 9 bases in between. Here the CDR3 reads CASSFGQNYEQYF. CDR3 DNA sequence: TGTGCCAGCAGTTTCGGACAGAACTACGAGCAGTACTTC.

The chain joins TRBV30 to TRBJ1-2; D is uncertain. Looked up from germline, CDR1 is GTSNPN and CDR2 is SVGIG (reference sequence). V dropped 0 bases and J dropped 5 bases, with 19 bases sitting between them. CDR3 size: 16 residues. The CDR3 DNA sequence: TGTGCCTGGAGTGTAAACAGAATATTGTCGTTGTATGGCTACACCTTC. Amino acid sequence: CAWSVNRILSLYGYTF.

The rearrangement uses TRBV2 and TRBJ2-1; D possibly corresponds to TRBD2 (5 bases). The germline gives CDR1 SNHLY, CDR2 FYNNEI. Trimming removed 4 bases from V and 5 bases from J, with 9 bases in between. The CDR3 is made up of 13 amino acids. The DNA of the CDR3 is TGTGCCAGCAGTGGGCTAGCAGACAATGAGCAGTTCTTC. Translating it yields CASSGLADNEQFF.

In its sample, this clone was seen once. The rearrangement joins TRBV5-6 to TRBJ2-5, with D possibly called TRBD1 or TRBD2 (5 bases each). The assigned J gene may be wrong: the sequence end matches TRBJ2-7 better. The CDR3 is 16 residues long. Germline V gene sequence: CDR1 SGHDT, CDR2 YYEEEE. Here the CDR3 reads CASSPGTVYASYEQYF. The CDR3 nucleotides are TGTGCCAGCAGCCCAGGGACCGTTTACGCCTCCTACGAGCAGTACTTC.

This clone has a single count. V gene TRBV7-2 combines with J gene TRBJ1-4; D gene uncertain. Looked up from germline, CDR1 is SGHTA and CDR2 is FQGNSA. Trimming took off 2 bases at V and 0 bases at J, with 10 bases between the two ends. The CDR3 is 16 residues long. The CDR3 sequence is CASSLFHLSTNEKLFF. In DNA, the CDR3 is TGTGCCAGCAGCTTATTTCACCTCTCAACTAATGAAAAACTGTTTTTT. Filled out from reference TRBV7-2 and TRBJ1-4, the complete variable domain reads GAGVSQSPSNKVTEKGKDVELRCDPISGHTALYWYRQSLGQGLEFLIYFQGNSAPDKSGLPSDRFSAERTGGSVSTLTIQRTQQEDSAVYLCASSLFHLSTNEKLFFGSGTQLSVL.

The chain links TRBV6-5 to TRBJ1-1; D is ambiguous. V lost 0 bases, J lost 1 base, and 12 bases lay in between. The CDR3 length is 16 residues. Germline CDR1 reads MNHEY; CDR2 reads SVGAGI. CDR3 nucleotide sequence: TGTGCCAGCAGTTACTCGATATTACGGAAGAACACTGAAGCTTTCTTT. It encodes CASSYSILRKNTEAFF.

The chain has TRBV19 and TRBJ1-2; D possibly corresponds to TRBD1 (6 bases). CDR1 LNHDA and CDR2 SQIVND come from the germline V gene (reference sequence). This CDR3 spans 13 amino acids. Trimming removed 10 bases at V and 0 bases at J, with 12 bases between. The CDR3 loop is CAISDRANYGYTF. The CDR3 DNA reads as TGTGCCATCTCGGACAGAGCTAACTATGGCTACACCTTC. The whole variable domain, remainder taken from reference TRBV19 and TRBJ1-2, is DGGITQSPKYLFRKEGQNVTLSCEQNLNHDAMYWYRQDPGQGLRLIYYSQIVNDFQKGDIAEGYSVSREKKESFPLTVTSAQKNPTAFYLCAISDRANYGYTFGSGTRLTVV.

As DNA, the CDR3 is TGTGCCAGCAGTAGATTAGACAGGGGTTATGGCTACACCTTC. It translates to CASSRLDRGYGYTF. The V call is TRBV6-5, the J call TRBJ1-2; TRBD1 agrees at 8 bases. Germline loops: CDR1 MNHEY, CDR2 SVGAGI. This CDR3 contains 14 residues. Trimming removed 5 bases from V and 5 bases from J; junction bases left unmatched: 7.